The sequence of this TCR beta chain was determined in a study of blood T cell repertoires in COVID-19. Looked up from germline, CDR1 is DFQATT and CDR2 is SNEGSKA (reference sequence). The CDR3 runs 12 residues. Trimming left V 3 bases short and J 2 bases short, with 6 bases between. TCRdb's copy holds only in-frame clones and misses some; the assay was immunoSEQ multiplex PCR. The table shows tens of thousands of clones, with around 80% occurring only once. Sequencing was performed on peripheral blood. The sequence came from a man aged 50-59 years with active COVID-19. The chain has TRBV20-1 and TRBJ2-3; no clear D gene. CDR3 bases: TGCAGTGCTAGTCCGTACACAGATACGCAGTATTTT. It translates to CSASPYTDTQYF.